This is a list of T cell receptor beta chains from one sample in a study of T cell changes during pregnancy in multiple sclerosis. Assay used: immunoSEQ multiplex PCR; TCRdb lists only in-frame clones, some missing. The sample holds about 41,000 clones, around 89% seen once. Sequenced here: CD4+ T cells from peripheral blood mononuclear cells, sampled in the first trimester of pregnancy. These receptors were collected from a female donor with multiple sclerosis, enrolled in a pregnancy study. Each CDR3 is given with its conserved first and last residue. The order of the fields is J gene, D gene, V gene, clone size, CDR3 DNA, CDR3 protein. D genes are given only for firm matches. Clone sizes are given selectively: once, few, many, or a class where the clone is expanded.

TRBJ2-2	TRBD1	TRBV29-1	-	TGCAGCGCTTCGACAGGGGGAAGTGGGGAGCTGTTTTTT	CSASTGGSGELFF
TRBJ2-7	-	TRBV5-6	-	TGTGCCAGCAGCATAACGGGACTCGGATCCTACGAGCAGTACTTC	CASSITGLGSYEQYF
TRBJ2-7	-	TRBV6-6	-	TGTGCCAGCAGCTCAGGGGGGACCTACGAGCAGTACTTC	CASSSGGTYEQYF
TRBJ2-1	TRBD2	TRBV5-6	-	TGTGCCAGCAGGACCGATGGACTAGCAGGGCCTGAGCAGTTCTTC	CASRTDGLAGPEQFF
TRBJ2-2	TRBD2	TRBV29-1	-	TGCAGCGTCGTTAGGACTAGCGGTACCGGGGAGCTGTTTTTT	CSVVRTSGTGELFF
TRBJ1-3	-	TRBV5-4	once	TGTGCCAGCAGCTTCTTAGGGGTGGGAAACACCATATATTTT	CASSFLGVGNTIYF
TRBJ2-2	TRBD2	TRBV19	-	TGTGCCAGTAGTGCCGATTTGGTTACTAGCGGGAGAACCGGGGAGCTGTTTTTT	CASSADLVTSGRTGELFF
TRBJ1-2	TRBD1	TRBV28	-	TGTGCCAGCAGATACCGGGACAGGGGGTATCGTGGCTACACCTTC	CASRYRDRGYRGYTF
TRBJ1-1	-	TRBV19	-	TGTGCCAGTAGTACTCCCGGCGGGAGGAGCACTGAAGCTTTCTTT	CASSTPGGRSTEAFF
TRBJ2-3	TRBD1	TRBV9	-	TGTGCCAGCAGCCGCCAACGACAGGGGCTTGGTACGCAGTATTTT	CASSRQRQGLGTQYF
TRBJ2-3	-	TRBV5-1	-	TGCGCCAGCAGCCTGCCTCCCACGGGTACGCAGTATTTT	CASSLPPTGTQYF
TRBJ2-5	-	TRBV19	-	TGTGCCAGTAGCATAGGGGCGGGCCAAAGAGGAGAGACCCAGTACTTC	CASSIGAGQRGETQYF
TRBJ2-1	TRBD1	TRBV5-8	-	TGTGCCAGCATCCGGGACAGAAGCTCCTACAATGAGCAGTTCTTC	CASIRDRSSYNEQFF
TRBJ1-6	TRBD1	TRBV5-4	-	TGTGCCAGCAGCTTGGGGGACAGTAATTCACCCCTCCACTTT	CASSLGDSNSPLHF